Following are 7 T cell receptor beta chains from one sample sequenced in a study of multiple sclerosis patients with progressive multifocal leukoencephalopathy. The time point: before natalizumab initiation. Method: immunoSEQ multiplex PCR; TCRdb's copy keeps in-frame clones and lacks some. Of roughly 30,000 clones in the sample, around 91% were seen once. Sequencing was done on a sample of PBMCs. These receptors were taken from a human donor with multiple sclerosis.

The chain couples TRBV5-1 to TRBJ2-5; 14 bases are a match to TRBD2. The CDR3 is 16 residues long. The junction had 3 bases not matched to a gene; V was cut back by 0 bases and J by 5 bases. The V gene's germline CDR1 is SGHRS and CDR2 YFSETQ. This CDR3 reads CASSLGLAGGLETQYF. CDR3 nucleotides: TGCGCCAGCAGCTTGGGACTAGCGGGAGGGCTCGAGACCCAGTACTTC.

For the CDR3, the DNA is TGCGCCAGCAGCCAGACGACAGGGAGTTCCAGCCCCCAGCATTTT. It yields the protein CASSQTTGSSSPQHF. The V call is TRBV4-1, the J call TRBJ1-5; 7 positions agree with TRBD1. V lost 3 bases and J lost 10; bases outside the gene matches: 12. This CDR3 comprises 15 residues. Germline V gene lookup returns CDR1 MGHRA and CDR2 YSYEKL.

This chain connects TRBV5-4 to TRBJ2-1; 10 bases fit TRBD2. Germline-derived CDR1 and CDR2 are SGHNT and YYREEE (reference sequence). Losses at the gene ends were 5 bases for V and 7 bases for J; bases not matched to a gene: 12. The CDR3 contains 16 residues. In DNA form, the CDR3 reads TGTGCCAGCAGACCCTCAGCGGGAGGGCCCTTGAATGAGCAGTTCTTC. It specifies CASRPSAGGPLNEQFF.

This chain connects TRBV6-1 to TRBJ1-1, with 7 nucleotides matching TRBD1. This CDR3 comprises 14 residues. Germline V gene data show CDR1 as MNHNS and CDR2 as SASEGT. J gave up 4 bases and V 5 bases, and 7 bases lay outside the gene matches. The CDR3 protein is CASSQQEGATEAFF. CDR3 sequence (DNA): TGTGCCAGCAGTCAACAGGAGGGGGCCACTGAAGCTTTCTTT.

As for this clone: The junction shows a germline mismatch at one end, possibly a read error. This rearrangement joins TRBV5-4 to TRBJ1-1; the D is unclear. Germline V gene data show CDR1 as SGHNT and CDR2 as YYREEE (reference sequence). CDR3 length: 15 residues. CDR3 amino acids: CASTLEPAINTEAFF. CDR3 bases: TGTGCCAGCACCTTGGAGCCAGCGATTAACACTGAAGCTTTCTTT. Together with reference TRBV5-4 and TRBJ1-1, the CDR3 gives the full variable domain: ETGVTQSPTHLIKTRGQQVTLRCSSQSGHNTVSWYQQALGQGPQFIFQYYREEENGRGNFPPRFSGLQFPNYSSELNVNALELDDSALYLCASTLEPAINTEAFFGQGTRLTVV.

The rearrangement joins TRBV25-1 to TRBJ1-6; no reliable D call. Germline CDR1 MGHDK, CDR2 SYGVNS. This CDR3 contains 16 residues. V lost 3 bases, J lost 2 bases, and 11 bases lay in between. CDR3 nucleotides: TGTGCCAGCAGTGATCGCGGGGTTACCTATAATTCACCCCTCCACTTT. It translates to CASSDRGVTYNSPLHF.

CDR3 amino acids: CASSQVEAGGYEQYF. As DNA, the CDR3 is TGCGCCAGCAGCCAAGTGGAAGCGGGAGGCTACGAGCAGTACTTC. V and J are TRBV4-1 and TRBJ2-7, with TRBD2 identical over 9 bases. Trimming cost V 1 base and J 3 bases; bases outside gene matches: 4. Germline-derived CDR1 and CDR2 are MGHRA and YSYEKL. The length of the CDR3 is 15 residues.